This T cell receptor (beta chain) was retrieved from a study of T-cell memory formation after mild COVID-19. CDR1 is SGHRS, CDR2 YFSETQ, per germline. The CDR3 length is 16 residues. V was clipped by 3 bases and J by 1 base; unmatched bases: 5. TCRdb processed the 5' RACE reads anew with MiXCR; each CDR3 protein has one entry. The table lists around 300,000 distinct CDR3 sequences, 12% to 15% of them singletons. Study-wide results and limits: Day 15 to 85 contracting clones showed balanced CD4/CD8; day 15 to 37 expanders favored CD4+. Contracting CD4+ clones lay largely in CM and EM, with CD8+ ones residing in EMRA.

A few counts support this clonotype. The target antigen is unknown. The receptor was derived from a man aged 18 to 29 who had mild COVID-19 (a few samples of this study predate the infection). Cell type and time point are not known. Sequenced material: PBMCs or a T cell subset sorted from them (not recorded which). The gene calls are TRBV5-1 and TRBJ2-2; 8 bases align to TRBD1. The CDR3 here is CASSSWDRRNTGELFF. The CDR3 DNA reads TGCGCCAGCAGCTCCTGGGACAGGAGGAACACCGGGGAGCTGTTTTTT.